Following are 26 T cell receptor beta chains from one sample sequenced in a study of blood T cell repertoires in COVID-19. Repertoires were generated with immunoSEQ multiplex PCR, while TCRdb's copy carries only in-frame clones and drops some. The table records under 250,000 clones, less than 85% of them present only once. Sequenced input: PBMCs or T cells enriched from blood (not recorded which). The receptors shown here come from a man in his 60s who had recovered from COVID-19.

This CDR3 is CASSWQGYQPQHF. Written as DNA, the CDR3 is TGTGCCAGTAGTTGGCAGGGGTATCAGCCCCAGCATTTT. The chain joins TRBV19 to TRBJ1-5; perhaps TRBD1 as D (6 bases). CDR1 and CDR2 from the germline V gene are LNHDA and SQIVND (reference sequence). Trimming shortened V by 5 bases and J by 5 bases, and 10 bases separated the two germline ends. The CDR3 contains 13 residues.

V is TRBV15 and J is TRBJ1-5, with D possibly being TRBD1 (5 bases). The CDR3 totals 15 residues. V was shortened by 1 base and J by 7 bases, with 14 bases between the two germline ends. The germline gives CDR1 LNHNV, CDR2 YYDKDF (reference sequence). This CDR3 is CATSRGSRVGQPQHF. The CDR3, as DNA: TGTGCCACCAGCAGAGGGTCCAGGGTAGGACAGCCCCAGCATTTT.

This chain connects TRBV6-2 or TRBV6-3 to TRBJ2-1; 10 nucleotides match TRBD2. CDR1 is MNHEY and CDR2 is SVGEGT in the germline V gene. V trimming: 6 bases; J trimming: 0 bases; junction bases outside the gene matches: 20. The CDR3 spans 21 residues. The CDR3 is CASSLREGLAGALSSYNEQFF. The CDR3 nucleotides read TGTGCCAGCAGCCTTCGTGAGGGTCTAGCGGGGGCCCTTAGCTCCTACAATGAGCAGTTCTTC.

V usage is TRBV27 and J usage is TRBJ1-4; perhaps TRBD1 as D (6 bases). The CDR3 is 16 residues long. Germline loops: CDR1 MNHEY, CDR2 SMNVEV (reference sequence). V lost 2 bases, J lost 6 bases, and 16 bases lay in between. CDR3 nucleotide sequence: TGTGCCAGCAGTTTACGGGGGGCTGGGGCGGATGAAAAACTGTTTTTT. Protein product: CASSLRGAGADEKLFF.

V is TRBV2 and J is TRBJ1-4; D is unclear. Germline CDR1 SNHLY, CDR2 FYNNEI. V was shortened by 3 bases and J by 5 bases, with 19 bases between the two germline ends. CDR3 length: 17 residues. CDR3 in DNA: TGTGCCAGCAGTGATAGTGGCCTAGGAAGGAGGAATGAAAAACTGTTTTTT. Protein product: CASSDSGLGRRNEKLFF.

The chain couples TRBV6-2 or TRBV6-3 to TRBJ1-2; 7 nucleotides line up with TRBD1. The CDR3 consists of 15 residues. The V gene's germline CDR1 is MNHEY and CDR2 SVGEGT. With 6 bases clipped from V and 3 bases from J, the junction kept 10 bases outside the gene matches. The CDR3 DNA reads TGTGCCAGCAGCCAAGGTCTAGGGGGCGACTATGGCTACACCTTC. This codes for CASSQGLGGDYGYTF.

DNA for the CDR3: TGCGCCAGCAGCCGGGACCAGGGGTACGAGCAGTACTTC. Protein sequence: CASSRDQGYEQYF. The rearrangement uses TRBV5-1 and TRBJ2-7, with D perhaps TRBD1 (6 bases). Germline loops: CDR1 SGHRS, CDR2 YFSETQ. This CDR3 has 13 amino acids. Trimming took off 4 bases at V and 4 bases at J, with 12 bases between the two ends.

This clone was observed a single time. CDR3 protein: CASSPLRDSEQFF. The CDR3 DNA reads as TGCGCCAGCAGCCCTCTTAGGGACAGCGAGCAGTTCTTC. V usage is TRBV5-1 and J usage is TRBJ2-1, with 7 bases aligning to TRBD1. V was pared by 4 bases and J by 10 bases, with 8 bases of the junction left unmatched. The V gene's germline CDR1 is SGHRS and CDR2 YFSETQ. The CDR3 covers 13 residues. The variable domain in full, completed from reference TRBV5-1 and TRBJ2-1, reads KAGVTQTPRYLIKTRGQQVTLSCSPISGHRSVSWYQQTPGQGLQFLFEYFSETQRNKGNFPGRFSGRQFSNSRSEMNVSTLELGDSALYLCASSPLRDSEQFFGPGTRLTVL.

This clone is a singleton in its sample. J is TRBJ1-1 and V is TRBV13; possibly TRBD1 for D (6 bases). Germline CDR1 reads PRHDT; CDR2 reads FYEKMQ (reference sequence). CDR3 length: 14 amino acids. V gave up 2 bases and J gave up 4 bases, with 11 bases separating them. CDR3 DNA sequence: TGTGCCAGCAGCTTACAGGGGATTCCCACTGAAGCTTTCTTT. This encodes CASSLQGIPTEAFF. The variable domain in full, completed from reference TRBV13 and TRBJ1-1, reads AAGVIQSPRHLIKEKRETATLKCYPIPRHDTVYWYQQGPGQDPQFLISFYEKMQSDKGSIPDRFSAQQFSDYHSELNMSSLELGDSALYFCASSLQGIPTEAFFGQGTRLTVV.

The V gene is TRBV19, the J gene TRBJ2-3, with D uncertain. Germline V gene sequence: CDR1 LNHDA, CDR2 SQIVND (reference sequence). There are 15 residues in the CDR3. V lost 0 bases to trimming and J lost 0 bases, with 7 bases between them. The CDR3 reads CASSIDSRSTDTQYF. CDR3 coding DNA: TGTGCCAGTAGTATAGATTCGAGAAGCACAGATACGCAGTATTTT.

J is TRBJ1-3 and V is TRBV5-1, with 8 nucleotides matching TRBD1. V shed 1 base, J shed 4 bases, and the junction held 4 bases outside the gene matches. This CDR3 comprises 15 residues. Germline CDR1 is SGHRS and CDR2 is YFSETQ. The CDR3 loop reads CASSLSGQGGNTIYF. The CDR3 region has the DNA TGCGCCAGCAGCTTGAGTGGACAGGGAGGAAACACCATATATTTT.

This chain joins TRBV28 and TRBJ2-7; 12 bases map to TRBD2. CDR3 length equals 16 residues. With V trimmed by 6 bases and J by 3 bases, 9 bases remained unmatched. Germline V gene data show CDR1 as MDHEN and CDR2 as SYDVKM. The CDR3 coding sequence is TGTGCCAGCAGCCGGACCCTAGCGGGGGGGAACTACGAGCAGTACTTC. Translation gives CASSRTLAGGNYEQYF.

V usage is TRBV21-1 and J usage is TRBJ2-5; TRBD2 is taken as the D call from the table, unchecked against the DNA. TRBV21-1 is reported as a pseudogene. The length of the CDR3 is 16 residues. As DNA, the CDR3 is TGTGCCAGCAGCAAAGCGGAGGAAAGGGAGTGGGGGACCCAGTACTTC. Translated: CASSKAEEREWGTQYF.

The chain couples TRBV3-1 (or the pseudogene TRBV3-2) to TRBJ1-3; TRBD1 aligns across 8 bases. Germline CDR1 and CDR2: LGHDT and YNNKEL (reference sequence). J gave up 1 base and V 5 bases, and 4 bases lay outside the gene matches. The CDR3 loop spans 15 amino acids. CDR3 DNA sequence: TGTGCCAGCAGCGGTCGACAGGGGTCTGGAAACACCATATATTTT. Amino acid sequence: CASSGRQGSGNTIYF.

The DNA for the CDR3 is TGTGCCAGCAGTTATGACGGATCGAGGGCAGTGGGAGCTTTCTTT. Protein: CASSYDGSRAVGAFF. This chain links TRBV6-5 with TRBJ1-1; D call uncertain. There are 15 residues in the CDR3. V was cut by 3 bases and J by 10 bases, with 21 bases left in between. Germline assignment: CDR1 MNHEY and CDR2 SVGAGI.

The V gene is TRBV7-2, the J gene TRBJ2-3; D is perhaps TRBD2 (6 bases). The CDR3 is made up of 13 amino acids. The V end was cut by 2 bases, the J end by 6 bases, with 9 bases between. CDR1 SGHTA and CDR2 FQGNSA come from the germline V gene. The CDR3 DNA reads TGTGCCAGCAGCTTAAAACTAGCTGATACGCAGTATTTT. Translation: CASSLKLADTQYF.

CDR3 in amino acids: CASRTELNTEAFF. DNA for the CDR3: TGTGCCAGCCGGACAGAATTAAACACTGAAGCTTTCTTT. The rearrangement uses TRBV2 and TRBJ1-1; TRBD1 might be the D (6 bases). Germline lookup yields CDR1 SNHLY and CDR2 FYNNEI. Trimming left V 8 bases short and J 2 bases short, with 12 bases between. CDR3 length: 13 residues. The whole variable domain, filled in from reference TRBV2 and TRBJ1-1, reads EPEVTQTPSHQVTQMGQEVILRCVPISNHLYFYWYRQILGQKVEFLVSFYNNEISEKSEIFDDQFSVERPDGSNFTLKIRSTKLEDSAMYFCASRTELNTEAFFGQGTRLTVV.

This clone has only a few counts. The gene calls are TRBV12-3 or TRBV12-4 and TRBJ1-1; D remains ambiguous. V dropped 3 bases and J dropped 2 bases, with 7 bases sitting between them. The CDR3 is made up of 13 amino acids. CDR3 DNA: TGTGCCAGCAGTTTTACAATAAACACTGAAGCTTTCTTT. Protein sequence: CASSFTINTEAFF.

This chain uses TRBV6-5 with TRBJ2-7, with 10 bases that match TRBD1. The V gene end was trimmed by 6 bases and the J gene end by 7 bases; junction bases not matched to a gene: 12. CDR3 length: 15 amino acids. Germline CDR1 is MNHEY and CDR2 is SVGAGI. The CDR3 DNA follows: TGTGCCAGCAGCCGATCCCGACAGGGGGCAGGTGAGCAGTACTTC. Translated, it gives CASSRSRQGAGEQYF.

The CDR3 nucleotides read TGTGCCAGCAGCTACGCGGGGAGCCCCTACGAGCAGTACTTC. Translated, it gives CASSYAGSPYEQYF. The V gene is TRBV7-2, the J gene TRBJ2-7; tentatively, D is TRBD2 (6 bases). The CDR3 totals 14 residues. Germline-derived CDR1 and CDR2 are SGHTA and FQGNSA. The germline V and J ends were trimmed by 4 bases and 2 bases, with 12 bases remaining between them.

Written as DNA, the CDR3 is TGTGCCAGCAGCCGAGACAGGACGAATAAGAACACCGGGGAGCTGTTTTTT. Translating gives CASSRDRTNKNTGELFF. The chain links TRBV16 to TRBJ2-2, with D possibly TRBD1 on 6 matching bases. The CDR3 covers 17 residues. The V gene's germline CDR1 is KGHSY and CDR2 FQNENV. Deletions cut 4 bases from V and 1 base from J, with 16 bases between.

The chain uses TRBV5-1 and TRBJ2-2, with TRBD1 identical over 8 bases. After removal of 0 bases from V and 6 bases from J, the junction contained 4 bases not matched to a gene. The CDR3 loop spans 15 amino acids. CDR1 and CDR2 from the germline V gene are SGHRS and YFSETQ. CDR3 sequence (DNA): TGCGCCAGCAGCTTGGCCCTACAGGGGGCCGGGGAGCTGTTTTTT. This translates into CASSLALQGAGELFF. The variable domain in full, with the rest retrieved from reference TRBV5-1 and TRBJ2-2, is KAGVTQTPRYLIKTRGQQVTLSCSPISGHRSVSWYQQTPGQGLQFLFEYFSETQRNKGNFPGRFSGRQFSNSRSEMNVSTLELGDSALYLCASSLALQGAGELFFGEGSRLTVL.

J is TRBJ1-5 and V is TRBV24-1; maybe TRBD1 (5 bases). CDR1 is KGHDR and CDR2 is SFDVKD in the germline V gene. Between the trimmed V and J ends, which lost 3 bases and 0 bases, there was a span of 14 bases. The CDR3 has 17 residues. The CDR3 loop is CATSDGRRGYSNQPQHF. In DNA form, the CDR3 reads TGTGCCACCAGTGATGGAAGACGGGGGTATAGCAATCAGCCCCAGCATTTT.

This chain connects TRBV18 to TRBJ1-5; TRBD1 might be the D (5 bases). The germline V and J ends were trimmed by 6 bases and 4 bases, with 10 bases remaining between them. This CDR3 contains 13 residues. Per the germline V gene, CDR1 is KGHSH and CDR2 is LQKENI. CDR3 coding DNA: TGTGCCAGCTCGGATGCAGGGAATCAGCCCCAGCATTTT. Its protein is CASSDAGNQPQHF.

The chain uses TRBV6-2 or TRBV6-3 and TRBJ1-6; D possibly corresponds to TRBD1 (6 bases). The CDR3 length is 14 residues. Germline V lookup: CDR1 MNHEY, CDR2 SVGEGT. Trimming removed 4 bases at V and 7 bases at J, with 11 bases between. This CDR3 is CASSSGTRNSPLHF. CDR3 in DNA: TGTGCCAGCAGTTCAGGGACAAGAAATTCACCCCTCCACTTT.

In its sample, this clone was seen a few times. The rearrangement links TRBV14 to TRBJ2-1; D is possibly TRBD1 (6 bases). Germline values: CDR1 SGHDN, CDR2 FVKESK. Trimming removed 4 bases from V and 3 bases from J, with 22 bases in between. This CDR3 comprises 18 residues. CDR3 DNA sequence: TGTGCCAGCAGCCCGGTAGGTCGGTTTGGGGGCAGCTACAATGAGCAGTTCTTC. Its protein is CASSPVGRFGGSYNEQFF.